This T cell receptor beta chain is from a study of vaccination effects on CD4 cells after COVID-19. Turning to this clone: The antigen remains unidentified.

After expansion with viral peptide pools in the ViraFEST assay, antigen-specific CD4+ T cells were sequenced. Culturing for more than 9 days preceded CD4+ T cell isolation. Each person got two doses of an mRNA SARS-CoV-2 vaccine, BNT162b2 or mRNA-1273. Produced via immunoSEQ multiplex PCR; TCRdb's table is partial and in-frame only. The sample records 30,000 or so clones, around 70% being singletons. Trimming stripped 7 bases from V and 3 bases from J, with 12 bases between. This CDR3 comprises 14 residues. In germline, CDR1 is LNHDA, CDR2 SQIVND (reference sequence). The J gene is TRBJ2-2, the V gene TRBV19; D possibly corresponds to TRBD2 (6 bases). The TCR sequence derives from a human donor who received a COVID-19 vaccine. The sample in question was CD4+ T cells from PBMCs cultured with HCoV-NL63 spike peptides, obtained after COVID-19 vaccination. The CDR3 region has the DNA TGTGCCAGTAATACGGGAGAGCACACCGGGGAGCTGTTTTTT. As protein: CASNTGEHTGELFF.